The next 27 T cell receptor beta chains were all read from a single sample in a study of shared clonotypes between healthy human individuals. Sequenced by immunoSEQ multiplex PCR; TCRdb stores in-frame clones only, minus some. The table records 500,000 or so clones, roughly 95% of them present only once. Sequenced sample: naive CD4+ T cells sorted from blood. The subset was: CD45RA+ positively selected. The receptors originated from a woman aged 25-40 years in good health.

The chain recombines TRBV6-5 with TRBJ2-2, with TRBD2 as a possible D gene (7 bases). Germline lookup yields CDR1 MNHEY and CDR2 SVGAGI. V lost 6 bases, J lost 3 bases, and 14 bases lay in between. The CDR3 is 15 residues long. CDR3 coding DNA: TGTGCCAGCAGACGGGGAGGGGGGTACACCGGGGAGCTGTTTTTT. Translating gives CASRRGGGYTGELFF.

The chain recombines TRBV6-5 with TRBJ1-4; D unclear. V lost 6 bases and J 0 bases, leaving 8 bases between the germline ends. The V gene's germline CDR1 is MNHEY and CDR2 SVGAGI. CDR3 length: 14 residues. The CDR3 protein is CASREITTNEKLFF. The CDR3 coding sequence is TGTGCCAGCAGGGAAATTACAACTAATGAAAAACTGTTTTTT.

The chain carries TRBV6-5 and TRBJ1-2, with a weak D call TRBD1 (5 bases). Trimming stripped 5 bases from V and 8 bases from J, with 12 bases between. From germline, CDR1 is MNHEY and CDR2 SVGAGI. The CDR3 is 12 residues long. CDR3 in DNA: TGTGCCAGCAGTGGGCAGGGTCGAGGCTACACCTTC. Protein sequence: CASSGQGRGYTF.

The CDR3 sequence is CASSPERARSSNYGYTF. CDR3 DNA sequence: TGTGCCAGCAGCCCCGAGAGAGCGAGGAGCTCTAACTATGGCTACACCTTC. This chain joins TRBV7-6 and TRBJ1-2; D remains ambiguous. The CDR3 has 17 amino acids. Germline assignment: CDR1 SGHVS and CDR2 FNYEAQ. Trimming took 5 bases from V and 0 from J, leaving 19 bases between them.

The chain recombines TRBV4-1 with TRBJ2-7, with TRBD2 as a possible D gene (6 bases). This CDR3 has 13 residues. Trimming removed 8 bases at V and 5 bases at J, with 16 bases between. The germline CDR1 and CDR2 sequences are MGHRA and YSYEKL. CDR3 DNA sequence: TGCGCCAGCGCTTTACGGGAGTCACACGAGCAGTACTTC. Amino acids: CASALRESHEQYF.

This clone appeared once. This rearrangement joins TRBV5-1 to TRBJ2-2; 10 bases are shared with TRBD2. Germline assignment: CDR1 SGHRS and CDR2 YFSETQ. The CDR3 runs to 16 residues. V was pared by 2 bases and J by 5 bases, with 6 bases of the junction left unmatched. CDR3 loop: CASSLSGRANTGELFF. CDR3 bases: TGCGCCAGCAGCTTAAGCGGGAGGGCTAATACCGGGGAGCTGTTTTTT.

CDR3 in amino acids: CASSQGGNTIYF. As DNA, the CDR3 is TGTGCCAGCAGTCAAGGGGGAAACACCATATATTTT. The chain recombines TRBV2 with TRBJ1-3; D unresolved. V lost 5 bases to trimming and J lost 4 bases, with 6 bases between them. The CDR3 extends over 12 amino acids. The germline gives CDR1 SNHLY, CDR2 FYNNEI.

In DNA, the CDR3 is TGCAGCGTTGAGGGACTAGCGAAAAAATACGAGCAGTTCTTC. Translating it yields CSVEGLAKKYEQFF. The rearrangement uses TRBV29-1 and TRBJ2-1; 10 nucleotides agree with TRBD2. The ends lost 3 bases at V and 10 bases at J; junction bases unmatched: 9. CDR1 is SQVTM, CDR2 ANQGSEA, per germline. The CDR3 is 14 amino acids.

The gene calls are TRBV11-2 and TRBJ2-5; D might be TRBD2 (5 bases). The CDR3 covers 15 residues. Germline V gives CDR1 SGHAT, CDR2 FQNNGV. V dropped 1 base and J dropped 5 bases, with 14 bases sitting between them. The CDR3 loop reads CASSLVGSVRETQYF. The CDR3 bases are TGTGCCAGCAGCTTAGTTGGTAGCGTACGGGAGACCCAGTACTTC.

V usage is TRBV25-1 and J usage is TRBJ2-7; 8 bases are a match to TRBD2. Looked up from germline, CDR1 is MGHDK and CDR2 is SYGVNS. The CDR3 runs 12 residues. V lost 11 bases, J lost 2 bases, and 5 bases stayed unmatched. The CDR3 DNA reads as TGTGCCTCAAGCGGGGGTCCCTACGAGCAGTACTTC. Amino acid sequence: CASSGGPYEQYF.

The gene calls are TRBV28 and TRBJ2-7; D call uncertain. Per the germline V gene, CDR1 is MDHEN and CDR2 is SYDVKM. V was clipped by 6 bases and J by 3 bases, with 12 bases between them. The CDR3 consists of 13 residues. The chain's CDR3 is CASSAGSYYEQYF. CDR3 DNA sequence: TGTGCCAGCAGCGCAGGTTCTTACTACGAGCAGTACTTC.

In its sample, this clone was seen a few times. V and J are TRBV18 and TRBJ1-1; 10 bases are shared with TRBD1. Trimming cost V 5 bases and J 5 bases; bases outside gene matches: 2. This CDR3 is built from 13 residues. Germline-derived CDR1 and CDR2 are KGHSH and LQKENI. The CDR3 here is CASSGTGDTEAFF. In DNA, the CDR3 is TGTGCCAGCTCAGGGACAGGGGATACTGAAGCTTTCTTT.

The chain joins TRBV14 to TRBJ1-2, with no clear D. V shed 0 bases and J shed 7 bases, with 9 bases lying between them. CDR1 is SGHDN, CDR2 FVKESK, per germline. This CDR3 spans 13 amino acids. CDR3 DNA sequence: TGTGCCAGCAGCCAAGATGACGGGTTTGGCTACACCTTC. This codes for CASSQDDGFGYTF.

The genes are TRBV19 and TRBJ2-6; D call uncertain. The length of the CDR3 is 13 residues. The V end was cut by 6 bases, the J end by 1 base, with 4 bases between. Germline assignment: CDR1 LNHDA and CDR2 SQIVND (reference sequence). The CDR3 coding sequence is TGTGCCAGTAGGCTGTCTGGGGCCAACGTCCTGACTTTC. Translating gives CASRLSGANVLTF.

The chain combines TRBV4-1 with TRBJ2-3; unclear D gene. V was cut by 2 bases and J by 2 bases, with 14 bases left in between. Per the germline V gene, CDR1 is MGHRA and CDR2 is YSYEKL. CDR3 length: 16 residues. CDR3 region: CASSQNVLPYTDTQYF. CDR3 nucleotide sequence: TGCGCCAGCAGCCAAAATGTTCTCCCGTACACAGATACGCAGTATTTT.

This clone was detected a few times. The chain recombines TRBV13 with TRBJ2-7; D remains ambiguous. The CDR3 has 14 amino acids. The V gene's germline CDR1 is PRHDT and CDR2 FYEKMQ (reference sequence). V lost 1 base and J lost 7, with 14 bases in between. CDR3 sequence reads: CASSLERRGWEQYF. The CDR3 DNA is TGTGCCAGCAGCTTAGAACGGCGAGGATGGGAGCAGTACTTC. The full variable domain, rest sourced from reference TRBV13 and TRBJ2-7, is AAGVIQSPRHLIKEKRETATLKCYPIPRHDTVYWYQQGPGQDPQFLISFYEKMQSDKGSIPDRFSAQQFSDYHSELNMSSLELGDSALYFCASSLERRGWEQYFGPGTRLTVT.

The V call is TRBV6-5, the J call TRBJ2-7, with 10 bases lining up with TRBD2. The germline CDR1 and CDR2 sequences are MNHEY and SVGAGI. The V and J ends lost 6 bases and 6 bases, in that order; junction bases with no gene match: 11. The CDR3 is 15 residues long. Written as DNA, the CDR3 is TGTGCCAGCAGATCGGCAAGCGGGAGGGGGTTCGAGCAGTACTTC. Translated: CASRSASGRGFEQYF.

This sequence joins TRBV5-1 and TRBJ1-1, with D possibly matching TRBD1 (6 bases). CDR1 and CDR2 from the germline V gene are SGHRS and YFSETQ. V dropped 5 bases and J dropped 7 bases, with 21 bases sitting between them. The CDR3 runs 15 residues. The CDR3 is CASRIQGGRMGEAFF. CDR3 nucleotide sequence: TGCGCCAGCAGGATACAGGGAGGTAGGATGGGTGAAGCTTTCTTT.

The rearrangement joins TRBV7-2 to TRBJ2-7, with 13 bases lining up with TRBD2. Germline V CDR1 and CDR2: SGHTA, FQGNSA. Trimming cost V 6 bases and J 4 bases; bases outside gene matches: 6. The CDR3 extends over 15 amino acids. The CDR3 nucleotides are TGTGCCAGCAGTCGGGGACTAGCGGGATTGTACGAGCAGTACTTC. It specifies CASSRGLAGLYEQYF.

Remarks on this clone: The identical CDR3 is also encoded by other nucleotide sequences in the sample. The gene calls are TRBV9 and TRBJ1-3; no firm D call. Trimming removed 1 base at V and 0 bases at J, with 5 bases between. The CDR3 runs to 14 residues. From germline, CDR1 is SGDLS and CDR2 YYNGEE. Here the CDR3 DNA reads TGTGCCAGCAGCGTACTGGACTCTGGAAACACCATATATTTT. It specifies CASSVLDSGNTIYF.

Remarks on this clone: Additional DNA sequences in this sample encode the identical CDR3. The gene calls are TRBV28 and TRBJ1-1; D not certain. This CDR3 is built from 12 residues. V shed 6 bases and J shed 6 bases, with 11 bases lying between them. Germline CDR1 reads MDHEN; CDR2 reads SYDVKM. In DNA, the CDR3 is TGTGCCAGCAGCCTCGTTCGGGCTGAAGCTTTCTTT. It is translated as CASSLVRAEAFF.

This clone was recorded once. V is TRBV28 and J is TRBJ1-5; D not certain. The CDR3 totals 13 residues. The germline CDR1 and CDR2 sequences are MDHEN and SYDVKM. V lost 6 bases, J lost 10 bases, and 16 bases lay in between. The CDR3 DNA sequence: TGTGCCAGCAGGATCGGGTCGTTACGACCCCAGCATTTT. Translated: CASRIGSLRPQHF.

The genes are TRBV7-9 and TRBJ2-1, with 8 bases aligning to TRBD2. The CDR3 loop spans 14 amino acids. Unmatched junction bases numbered 5, after V lost 2 bases and J lost 8 bases. Per the germline V gene, CDR1 is SEHNR and CDR2 is FQNEAQ (reference sequence). Here the CDR3 DNA reads TGTGCCAGCAGCTTAAAGCGGGAGAGGTATGAGCAGTTCTTC. Translated: CASSLKRERYEQFF.

The V and J genes are TRBV11-3 and TRBJ2-2; D may be TRBD1 or TRBD2 (5 bases each). The CDR3 has 16 residues. Germline values: CDR1 SGHNT, CDR2 YENEEA. The V end lost 0 bases, the J end lost 7 bases, and 15 bases lay between the germline ends. CDR3 DNA sequence: TGTGCCAGCAGCTTAGAGGGACCCCTCCCCGGCGGGGAGCTGTTTTTT. Translating it yields CASSLEGPLPGGELFF.

The V and J genes are TRBV18 and TRBJ2-7; D is undetermined. There are 12 residues in the CDR3. Looked up from germline, CDR1 is KGHSH and CDR2 is LQKENI. V was shortened by 3 bases and J by 3 bases, with 6 bases between the two germline ends. CDR3 sequence (DNA): TGTGCCAGCTCACCCCACAGCTACGAGCAGTACTTC. Its translation: CASSPHSYEQYF.

This chain uses TRBV6-1 with TRBJ2-1, with 8 bases lining up with TRBD1. Germline CDR1 MNHNS, CDR2 SASEGT. V shed 10 bases and J 5 bases; nucleotides not matched to a gene: 7. This CDR3 region has 13 residues. CDR3 amino acids: CAIRGQFDNEQFF. DNA of the CDR3: TGTGCCATCAGGGGGCAGTTCGACAATGAGCAGTTCTTC.

This chain uses TRBV19 with TRBJ2-7; possibly TRBD1 for D (6 bases). The V end lost 3 bases, the J end lost 3 bases, and 18 bases lay between the germline ends. This CDR3 is 16 amino acids long. The germline V gene has CDR1 LNHDA and CDR2 SQIVND (reference sequence). The CDR3 spells CASSIGSGASIYEQYF. The CDR3 DNA sequence: TGTGCCAGTAGTATCGGGTCAGGGGCCAGTATCTACGAGCAGTACTTC.